This T cell receptor (beta chain) was captured by sequencing in a study of blood T cell repertoires in COVID-19. Turning to the study itself: Sites across the United States, Italy and Spain contributed samples from acute and convalescent COVID-19. PBMCs, B-cell-depleted T cells, or T cells were the source of the cDNA or gDNA that made up the material.

This CDR3 region has 15 residues. V was pared by 1 base and J by 5 bases, with 14 bases between. Germline V CDR1 and CDR2: SGHTA, FQGNSA. Profiling relied on immunoSEQ multiplex PCR, and the TCRdb table lists in-frame clones only, not all of them. The table lists fewer than 200,000 clones, about 80% of them singletons, with 26% in the top ten. The clonotype originates from a woman between 70 and 85 years old with acute or convalescent COVID-19. The sample consisted of peripheral blood. The chain is built from TRBV7-2 and TRBJ2-5; possibly TRBD1 for D (6 bases). CDR3 bases: TGTGCCAGCAGCTTAGAAGTTGAGCAGGGGGAGACCCAGTACTTC. This gives the protein CASSLEVEQGETQYF.